This passage covers 22 T cell receptor beta chains from one sample sequenced in a study of blood T cell repertoires in COVID-19. Clones were read by immunoSEQ multiplex PCR, and TCRdb kept only the in-frame ones, dropping some. The sample includes about 240,000 clones, around 83% of them seen just once. The sequenced material came from peripheral blood. These receptors all come from a woman older than 75 with acute or convalescent COVID-19.

The chain's CDR3 is CASSQETRTGSPEAFF. The CDR3 nucleotides are TGCGCCAGCAGCCAAGAGACCAGGACAGGGAGTCCTGAAGCTTTCTTT. This rearrangement joins TRBV4-1 to TRBJ1-1; 8 bases fit TRBD1. CDR1 MGHRA and CDR2 YSYEKL come from the germline V gene. The V and J ends lost 0 bases and 6 bases, in that order; junction bases with no gene match: 9. The CDR3 extends over 16 amino acids.

This clone was counted once. The gene calls are TRBV18 and TRBJ1-1; tentatively, D is TRBD1 (5 bases). The CDR3 is 14 residues long. V lost 2 bases and J lost 5, with 12 bases in between. Germline values: CDR1 KGHSH, CDR2 LQKENI. CDR3 sequence reads: CASSPVEGRTEAFF. CDR3 bases: TGTGCCAGCTCACCAGTAGAGGGGAGGACTGAAGCTTTCTTT. The whole variable domain, remainder taken from reference TRBV18 and TRBJ1-1, is NAGVMQNPRHLVRRRGQEARLRCSPMKGHSHVYWYRQLPEEGLKFMVYLQKENIIDESGMPKERFSAEFPKEGPSILRIQQVVRGDSAAYFCASSPVEGRTEAFFGQGTRLTVV.

This rearrangement joins TRBV7-8 to TRBJ1-1; D call uncertain. Germline CDR1 reads SGHVS; CDR2 reads FQNEAQ. Trimming took 1 base from V and 4 from J, leaving 7 bases between them. The CDR3 consists of 13 residues. The CDR3 protein is CASSLVSGTEAFF. The CDR3 nucleotides are TGTGCCAGCAGCTTAGTCTCGGGCACTGAAGCTTTCTTT.

The chain is built from TRBV6-2 or TRBV6-3 and TRBJ1-2; TRBD1 matches 7 bases. The CDR3 extends over 15 amino acids. Germline CDR1 and CDR2: MNHEY and SVGEGT. Trimming took 1 base from V and 4 from J; bases not matched to a gene: 6. CDR3 nucleotides: TGTGCCAGCAGTTACTACGGACAGGCGATCTATGGCTACACCTTC. It encodes CASSYYGQAIYGYTF.

The chain has TRBV7-2 and TRBJ1-6; 8 nucleotides agree with TRBD1. Germline CDR1 reads SGHTA; CDR2 reads FQGNSA. CDR3 length equals 15 residues. With V trimmed by 5 bases and J by 9 bases, 9 bases remained unmatched. The CDR3: CASSTRTGKGSPLHF. The CDR3 DNA is TGTGCCAGCAGCACTAGGACAGGGAAGGGTTCACCCCTCCACTTT.

V usage is TRBV28 and J usage is TRBJ1-2; perhaps TRBD1 as D (5 bases). The V and J ends lost 7 bases and 7 bases respectively, with 16 bases between them. This CDR3 contains 13 residues. Germline-derived CDR1 and CDR2 are MDHEN and SYDVKM. The DNA for the CDR3 is TGTGCCAGCACCCCCGCAGGGCGCGCTGGCTACACCTTC. Residues: CASTPAGRAGYTF.

This clone was observed a handful of times. The chain couples TRBV18 to TRBJ1-6; 7 bases fit TRBD1. Germline loops: CDR1 KGHSH, CDR2 LQKENI. This CDR3 contains 13 residues. V lost 5 bases to trimming and J lost 7 bases; unmatched junction nucleotides: 2. The CDR3 sequence: CASSRDSNSPLHF. The CDR3 DNA reads TGTGCCAGCTCAAGGGACAGCAATTCACCCCTCCACTTT.

This clone was picked up a small number of times. The chain links TRBV5-1 to TRBJ1-1; 7 bases agree with TRBD1. The CDR3 spans 13 residues. The germline V gene encodes CDR1 SGHRS and CDR2 YFSETQ. The V and J ends lost 3 bases and 4 bases, in that order; junction bases with no gene match: 3. The CDR3 coding sequence is TGCGCCAGCAGCTCGGACAGGATCACTGAAGCTTTCTTT. It is translated as CASSSDRITEAFF.

This clone was observed a handful of times. J is TRBJ1-5 and V is TRBV19; 10 bases line up with TRBD1. After removal of 5 bases from V and 3 bases from J, the junction contained 7 bases not matched to a gene. The germline V gene encodes CDR1 LNHDA and CDR2 SQIVND (reference sequence). The CDR3 has 16 amino acids. DNA for the CDR3: TGTGCCAGTAGTGCCGGGACAGGGGCCCCCAATCAGCCCCAGCATTTT. The encoded protein is CASSAGTGAPNQPQHF.

In this sample, this clone turned up a few times. V is TRBV24-1 and J is TRBJ2-2; TRBD1 aligns across 9 bases. The CDR3 is 14 amino acids. V lost 7 bases and J lost 7; bases outside the gene matches: 6. Looked up from germline, CDR1 is KGHDR and CDR2 is SFDVKD. The CDR3 loop reads CATSGTGLGGELFF. In DNA, the CDR3 is TGTGCCACCAGCGGGACAGGGTTAGGCGGGGAGCTGTTTTTT.

This clone was seen once. CDR3 region: CASSTSQPVVTEAFF. DNA of the CDR3: TGTGCCAGCAGCACTTCACAGCCCGTGGTGACTGAAGCTTTCTTT. This rearrangement joins TRBV2 to TRBJ1-1; D remains ambiguous. Germline V gene sequence: CDR1 SNHLY, CDR2 FYNNEI. This CDR3 region has 15 residues. V lost 6 bases and J 5 bases, leaving 19 bases between the germline ends.

The chain couples TRBV3-1 (or the pseudogene TRBV3-2) to TRBJ1-6, with D possibly being TRBD1 (5 bases). Germline V gives CDR1 LGHDT, CDR2 YNNKEL (reference sequence). This CDR3 has 12 amino acids. Trimming took 9 bases from V and 11 from J, leaving 14 bases between them. CDR3 protein: CASYRIRAPLHF. The CDR3 DNA follows: TGTGCCAGTTACAGGATTCGGGCACCCCTCCACTTT.

This sequence joins TRBV10-1 and TRBJ1-1; D is unclear. Per germline, CDR1 WNHNN and CDR2 SYGVQD (reference sequence). The CDR3 totals 14 residues. V lost 5 bases and J 1 base, leaving 11 bases between the germline ends. CDR3: CASSRGSANTEAFF. In nucleotides, the CDR3 is TGCGCCAGCAGTCGAGGTTCGGCGAACACTGAAGCTTTCTTT.

The chain is built from TRBV6-1 and TRBJ1-5; D may be TRBD1 (5 bases). Trimming removed 1 base at V and 7 bases at J, with 5 bases between. CDR3 size: 12 residues. Looked up from germline, CDR1 is MNHNS and CDR2 is SASEGT. The CDR3 loop reads CASSEGGQPQHF. The CDR3 bases are TGTGCCAGCAGTGAAGGGGGCCAGCCCCAGCATTTT.

The chain uses TRBV10-1 and TRBJ2-7; 7 positions match TRBD2. The V gene's germline CDR1 is WNHNN and CDR2 SYGVQD (reference sequence). The CDR3 has 16 residues. The J segment lost 7 bases and the V segment lost 9 bases, leaving 21 bases of the junction unmatched. The CDR3 bases are TGCGCCAGTACTCTAAAGGGACTAACTGAGCTGGGGGAGCAGTACTTC. This encodes CASTLKGLTELGEQYF.

V gene TRBV10-3 combines with J gene TRBJ2-1; 12 bases fit TRBD2. The CDR3 length is 15 residues. CDR1 is ENHRY and CDR2 is SYGVKD in the germline V gene. The trim removed 4 bases at V and 5 bases at J, leaving 3 bases unmatched. This CDR3 reads CAISVTSGGNNEQFF. The DNA for the CDR3 is TGTGCCATCAGTGTGACTAGCGGGGGAAACAATGAGCAGTTCTTC.

The chain links TRBV5-1 to TRBJ2-1; TRBD1 aligns across 9 bases. There are 14 residues in the CDR3. The ends lost 7 bases at V and 9 bases at J; junction bases unmatched: 11. CDR1 SGHRS and CDR2 YFSETQ come from the germline V gene. In DNA form, the CDR3 reads TGCGCCAGCCGTAACGGACAGGGGTGGGGTGAGCAGTTCTTC. It specifies CASRNGQGWGEQFF.

The V and J genes are TRBV5-1 and TRBJ2-5; TRBD1 matches 7 bases. This CDR3 comprises 13 residues. The germline V gene has CDR1 SGHRS and CDR2 YFSETQ. With 3 bases clipped from V and 5 bases from J, the junction kept 4 bases outside the gene matches. CDR3 amino acids: CASSSQQGETQYF. DNA for the CDR3: TGCGCCAGCAGCTCCCAACAGGGGGAGACCCAGTACTTC.

This rearrangement joins TRBV11-2 to TRBJ2-7; D not resolved. V lost 0 bases and J 6 bases, leaving 9 bases between the germline ends. The germline gives CDR1 SGHAT, CDR2 FQNNGV. CDR3 size: 13 residues. The CDR3 protein is CASSLEPGREQYF. CDR3 DNA sequence: TGTGCCAGCAGCTTAGAGCCAGGTCGCGAGCAGTACTTC.

The chain uses TRBV4-1 and TRBJ1-4, with TRBD1 as a possible D gene (6 bases). This CDR3 is built from 15 residues. V lost 4 bases, J lost 3 bases, and 12 bases lay in between. Germline-derived CDR1 and CDR2 are MGHRA and YSYEKL. CDR3 sequence: CASSPGAGANEKLFF. CDR3 nucleotides: TGCGCCAGCAGCCCCGGGGCAGGGGCTAATGAAAAACTGTTTTTT.

This clone was observed a single time. At the DNA level, this CDR3 is encoded by other sequences in the same sample as well. The rearrangement joins TRBV5-1 to TRBJ1-5; D not certain. The V gene's germline CDR1 is SGHRS and CDR2 YFSETQ. There are 14 residues in the CDR3. The V end lost 0 bases, the J end lost 5 bases, and 9 bases lay between the germline ends. CDR3 DNA: TGCGCCAGCAGCTTGGGTGGCGGGGATCAGCCCCAGCATTTT. This translates into CASSLGGGDQPQHF.

The chain joins TRBV6-6 to TRBJ2-2; the match to TRBD2 covers 8 bases. J was trimmed by 4 bases and V by 2 bases; bases with no gene match: 6. CDR1 MNHNY and CDR2 SVGAGI come from the germline V gene (reference sequence). The CDR3 extends over 16 amino acids. The CDR3, as DNA: TGTGCCAGCAGTTACAAGCGGGGGACGAGCACCGGGGAGCTGTTTTTT. It encodes CASSYKRGTSTGELFF.